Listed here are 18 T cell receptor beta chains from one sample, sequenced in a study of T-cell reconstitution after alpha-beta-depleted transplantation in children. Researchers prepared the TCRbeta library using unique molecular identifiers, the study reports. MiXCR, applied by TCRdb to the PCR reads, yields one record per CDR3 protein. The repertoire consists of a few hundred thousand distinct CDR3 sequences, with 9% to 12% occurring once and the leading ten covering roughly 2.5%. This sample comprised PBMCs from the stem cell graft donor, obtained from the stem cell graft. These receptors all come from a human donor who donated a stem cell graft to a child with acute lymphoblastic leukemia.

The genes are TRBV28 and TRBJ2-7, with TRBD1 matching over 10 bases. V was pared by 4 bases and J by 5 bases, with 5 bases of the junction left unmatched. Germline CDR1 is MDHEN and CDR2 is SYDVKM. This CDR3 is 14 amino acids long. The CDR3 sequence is CASSSTGGSDEQYF. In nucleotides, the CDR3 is TGTGCCAGCAGTTCGACAGGGGGCAGCGACGAGCAGTACTTC.

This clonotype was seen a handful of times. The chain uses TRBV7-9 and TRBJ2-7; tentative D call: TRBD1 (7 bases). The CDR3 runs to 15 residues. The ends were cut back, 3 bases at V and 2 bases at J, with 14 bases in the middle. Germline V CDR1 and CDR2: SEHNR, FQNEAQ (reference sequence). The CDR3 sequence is CASSLAGQQTYEQYF. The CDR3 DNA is TGTGCCAGCAGCTTGGCGGGACAGCAAACCTACGAGCAGTACTTC.

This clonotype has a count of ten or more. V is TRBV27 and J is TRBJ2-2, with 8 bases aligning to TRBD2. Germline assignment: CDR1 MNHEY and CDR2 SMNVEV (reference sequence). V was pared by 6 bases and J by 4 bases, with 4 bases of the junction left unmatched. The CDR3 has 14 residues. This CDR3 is CASSFGTSTGELFF. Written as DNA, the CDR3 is TGTGCCAGCAGCTTCGGGACTAGCACCGGGGAGCTGTTTTTT.

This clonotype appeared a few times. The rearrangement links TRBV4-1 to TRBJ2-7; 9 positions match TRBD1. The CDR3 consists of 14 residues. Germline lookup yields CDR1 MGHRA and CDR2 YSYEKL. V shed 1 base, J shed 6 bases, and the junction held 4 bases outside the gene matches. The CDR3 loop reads CASSQGQGEVEQYF. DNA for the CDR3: TGCGCCAGCAGCCAAGGACAGGGGGAGGTCGAGCAGTACTTC.

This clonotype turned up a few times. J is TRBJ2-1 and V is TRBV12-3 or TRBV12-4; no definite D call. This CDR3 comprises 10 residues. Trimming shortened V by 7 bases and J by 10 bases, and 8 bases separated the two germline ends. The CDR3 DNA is TGTGCCAGCATGGGGATCGAGCAGTTCTTC. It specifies CASMGIEQFF.

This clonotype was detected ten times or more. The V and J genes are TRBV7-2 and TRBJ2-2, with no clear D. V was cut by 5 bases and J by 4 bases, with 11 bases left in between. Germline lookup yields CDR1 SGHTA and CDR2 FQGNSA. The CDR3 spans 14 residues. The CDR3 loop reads CASSADLSTGELFF. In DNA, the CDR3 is TGTGCCAGCAGCGCCGACCTTTCCACCGGGGAGCTGTTTTTT.

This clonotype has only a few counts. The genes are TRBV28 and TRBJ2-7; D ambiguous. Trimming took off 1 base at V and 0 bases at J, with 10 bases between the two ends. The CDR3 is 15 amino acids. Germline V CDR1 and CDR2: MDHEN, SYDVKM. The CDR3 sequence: CASSLYGDSSYEQYF. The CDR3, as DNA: TGTGCCAGCAGTTTATATGGCGATAGCTCCTACGAGCAGTACTTC. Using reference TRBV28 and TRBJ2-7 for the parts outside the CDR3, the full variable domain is DVKVTQSSRYLVKRTGEKVFLECVQDMDHENMFWYRQDPGLGLRLIYFSYDVKMKEKGDIPEGYSVSREKKERFSLILESASTNQTSMYLCASSLYGDSSYEQYFGPGTRLTVT.

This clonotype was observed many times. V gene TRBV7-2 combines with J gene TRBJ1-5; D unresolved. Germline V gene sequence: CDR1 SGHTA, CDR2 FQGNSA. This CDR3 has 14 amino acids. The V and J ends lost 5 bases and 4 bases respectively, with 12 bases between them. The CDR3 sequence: CASSPGRSNQPQHF. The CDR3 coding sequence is TGTGCCAGCAGCCCGGGAAGGTCTAATCAGCCCCAGCATTTT.

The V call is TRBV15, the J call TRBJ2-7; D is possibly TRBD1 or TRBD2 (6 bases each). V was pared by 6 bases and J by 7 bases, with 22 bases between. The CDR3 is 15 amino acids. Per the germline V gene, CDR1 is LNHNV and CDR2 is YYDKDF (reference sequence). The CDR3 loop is CATRSLQGGFQEQYF. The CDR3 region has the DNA TGTGCCACCAGATCCTTACAGGGAGGTTTCCAGGAGCAGTACTTC.

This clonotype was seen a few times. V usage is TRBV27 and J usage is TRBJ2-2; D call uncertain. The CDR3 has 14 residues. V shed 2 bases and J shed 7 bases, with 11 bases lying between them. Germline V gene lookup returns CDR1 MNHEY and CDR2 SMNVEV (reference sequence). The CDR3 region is CASSLGVSVGELFF. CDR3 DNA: TGTGCCAGCAGTTTAGGTGTGAGTGTCGGGGAGCTGTTTTTT.

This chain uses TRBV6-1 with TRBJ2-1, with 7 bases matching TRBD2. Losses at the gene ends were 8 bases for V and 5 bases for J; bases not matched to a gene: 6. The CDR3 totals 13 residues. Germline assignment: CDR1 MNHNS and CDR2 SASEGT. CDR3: CASGRDYDNEQFF. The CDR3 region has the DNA TGTGCCAGCGGCCGGGACTACGACAATGAGCAGTTCTTC.

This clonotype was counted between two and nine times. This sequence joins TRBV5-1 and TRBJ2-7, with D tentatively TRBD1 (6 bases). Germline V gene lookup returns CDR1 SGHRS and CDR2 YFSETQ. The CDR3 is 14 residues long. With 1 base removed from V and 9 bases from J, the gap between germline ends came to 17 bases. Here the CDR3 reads CASSLTGIGFRQYF. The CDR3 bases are TGCGCCAGCAGCTTGACAGGGATTGGGTTCCGGCAGTACTTC.

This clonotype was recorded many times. As DNA, the CDR3 is TGCGCCAGCAGCCCAAGTATGGGGGGGCTCTACGAGCAGTACTTC. It yields the protein CASSPSMGGLYEQYF. This rearrangement joins TRBV4-3 to TRBJ2-7, with a tentative D call TRBD2 (7 bases). The germline CDR1 and CDR2 sequences are LGHNA and YSLEER. V lost 4 bases and J lost 3, with 16 bases in between. The CDR3 length is 15 residues.

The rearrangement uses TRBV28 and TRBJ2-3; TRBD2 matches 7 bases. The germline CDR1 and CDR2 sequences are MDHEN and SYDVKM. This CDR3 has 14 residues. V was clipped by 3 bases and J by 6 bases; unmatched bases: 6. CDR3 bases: TGTGCCAGCAGTTTTCGGCGGGAGTTGGATACGCAGTATTTT. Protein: CASSFRRELDTQYF. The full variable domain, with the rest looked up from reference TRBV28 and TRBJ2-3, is DVKVTQSSRYLVKRTGEKVFLECVQDMDHENMFWYRQDPGLGLRLIYFSYDVKMKEKGDIPEGYSVSREKKERFSLILESASTNQTSMYLCASSFRRELDTQYFGPGTRLTVL.

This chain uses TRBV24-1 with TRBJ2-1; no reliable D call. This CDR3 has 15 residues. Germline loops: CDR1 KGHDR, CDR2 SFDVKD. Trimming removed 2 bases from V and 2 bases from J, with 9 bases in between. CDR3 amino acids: CATSDSYGTYNEQFF. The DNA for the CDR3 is TGTGCCACCAGTGATTCTTACGGAACCTACAATGAGCAGTTCTTC.

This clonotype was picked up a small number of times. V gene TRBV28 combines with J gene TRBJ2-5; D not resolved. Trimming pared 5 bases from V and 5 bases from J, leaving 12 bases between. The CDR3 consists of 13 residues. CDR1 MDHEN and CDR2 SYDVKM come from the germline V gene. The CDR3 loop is CASSDVSRETQYF. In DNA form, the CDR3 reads TGTGCCAGCAGTGACGTAAGCCGGGAGACCCAGTACTTC.

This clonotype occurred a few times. The CDR3 bases are TGCAGCGTTGAAGAGGATAGCGGGCCTTGGAATGAGCAGTTCTTC. Residues: CSVEEDSGPWNEQFF. V usage is TRBV29-1 and J usage is TRBJ2-1; TRBD2 aligns across 7 bases. The V gene end was trimmed by 0 bases and the J gene end by 7 bases; junction bases not matched to a gene: 9. The CDR3 consists of 15 residues. Looked up from germline, CDR1 is SQVTM and CDR2 is ANQGSEA.

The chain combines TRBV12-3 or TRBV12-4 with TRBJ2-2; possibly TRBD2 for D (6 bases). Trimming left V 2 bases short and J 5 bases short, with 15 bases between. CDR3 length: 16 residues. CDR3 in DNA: TGTGCCAGCAGTTTAAACTTAATTGGGGGGACCGGGGAGCTGTTTTTT. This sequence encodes CASSLNLIGGTGELFF.